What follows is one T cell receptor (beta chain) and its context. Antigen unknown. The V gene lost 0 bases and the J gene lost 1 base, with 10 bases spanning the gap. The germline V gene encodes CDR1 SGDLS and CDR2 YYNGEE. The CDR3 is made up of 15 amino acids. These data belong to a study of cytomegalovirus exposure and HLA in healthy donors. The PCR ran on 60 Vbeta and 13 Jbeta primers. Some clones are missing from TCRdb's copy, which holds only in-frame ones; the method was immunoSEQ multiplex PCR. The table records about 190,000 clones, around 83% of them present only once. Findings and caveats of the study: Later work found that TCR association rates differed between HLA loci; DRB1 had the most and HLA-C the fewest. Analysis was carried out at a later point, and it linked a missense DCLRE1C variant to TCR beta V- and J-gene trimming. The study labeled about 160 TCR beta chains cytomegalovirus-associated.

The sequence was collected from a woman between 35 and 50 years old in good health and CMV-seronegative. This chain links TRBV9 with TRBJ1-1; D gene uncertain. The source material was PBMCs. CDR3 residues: CASSVEVGGNTEAFF. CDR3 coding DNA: TGTGCCAGCAGCGTAGAGGTGGGAGGGAACACTGAAGCTTTCTTT.